The next 32 T cell receptor beta chains were all read from a single sample in a study of blood T cell repertoires in COVID-19. The assay was immunoSEQ multiplex PCR, and TCRdb's table has in-frame clones only and misses some. The data contain 100,000 to 150,000 clones, more than 70% of them singletons. The sequenced sample was peripheral blood. These receptors all come from a woman aged 80 or over with COVID-19, enrolled during active disease.

The chain combines TRBV5-1 with TRBJ1-2; D not resolved. Trimming took 3 bases from V and 6 from J, leaving 18 bases between them. Germline V lookup: CDR1 SGHRS, CDR2 YFSETQ. The CDR3 is 15 residues long. The chain's CDR3 is CASSSSGGELDGYTF. The CDR3, as DNA: TGCGCCAGCAGCTCTTCGGGCGGGGAGCTAGATGGCTACACCTTC.

The CDR3 is CASSLVAAGEETQYF. As DNA, the CDR3 is TGTGCCAGCAGCTTGGTTGCGGCAGGGGAAGAGACCCAGTACTTC. The rearrangement links TRBV5-5 to TRBJ2-5; TRBD1 might be the D (6 bases). Trimming stripped 0 bases from V and 3 bases from J, with 12 bases between. This CDR3 contains 15 residues. The germline gives CDR1 SGHKS, CDR2 YYEKEE (reference sequence).

This chain joins TRBV7-2 and TRBJ2-7; TRBD2 aligns across 14 bases. Per the germline V gene, CDR1 is SGHTA and CDR2 is FQGNSA. The J segment lost 6 bases and the V segment lost 5 bases, leaving 3 bases of the junction unmatched. This CDR3 spans 14 amino acids. Written as DNA, the CDR3 is TGTGCCAGCAGCGGGGGACTAGCGGGAGCCGAGCAGTACTTC. Amino acid sequence: CASSGGLAGAEQYF.

With regard to this clone: Compared with germline, one end of the junction differs, possibly owing to a read error. V and J are TRBV5-1 and TRBJ1-4; D remains unclear. CDR1 is SGHRS and CDR2 is YFSETQ in the germline V gene. CDR3 size: 14 residues. Here the CDR3 reads CASSLGRSNEKLFF. The CDR3 bases are TGCGCCAGCAGCTTGGGGCGGTCTAACGAAAAACTGTTTTTT.

This clone was seen more than once but under ten times. The chain has TRBV4-1 and TRBJ1-2; 8 bases map to TRBD1. Germline V lookup: CDR1 MGHRA, CDR2 YSYEKL. The CDR3 is 17 amino acids. With V trimmed by 0 bases and J by 4 bases, 10 bases remained unmatched. The CDR3 spells CASSQDGTGHRSYGYTF. CDR3 in DNA: TGCGCCAGCAGCCAAGATGGGACAGGCCACCGGAGCTATGGCTACACCTTC.

The V gene is TRBV9, the J gene TRBJ2-3, with TRBD2 matching over 11 bases. The CDR3 runs 15 residues. Germline CDR1 and CDR2: SGDLS and YYNGEE. V trimming: 3 bases; J trimming: 7 bases; junction bases outside the gene matches: 7. The CDR3 region is CASSAIAGGPYTQYF. In nucleotides, the CDR3 is TGTGCCAGCAGCGCTATAGCGGGAGGGCCGTATACGCAGTATTTT.

This rearrangement joins TRBV5-5 to TRBJ1-1, with TRBD1 matching over 7 bases. CDR1 is SGHKS, CDR2 YYEKEE, per germline (reference sequence). This CDR3 is 14 amino acids long. Trimming at V came to 3 bases and at J to 0 bases, leaving 2 bases not matched to a gene. CDR3 protein: CASSSGQLNTEAFF. As DNA, the CDR3 is TGTGCCAGCAGCTCGGGACAGTTGAACACTGAAGCTTTCTTT. Drawing the rest from reference TRBV5-5 and TRBJ1-1, the complete variable domain is DAGVTQSPTHLIKTRGQQVTLRCSPISGHKSVSWYQQVLGQGPQFIFQYYEKEERGRGNFPDRFSARQFPNYSSELNVNALLLGDSALYLCASSSGQLNTEAFFGQGTRLTVV.

The chain is built from TRBV9 and TRBJ2-1; 12 nucleotides agree with TRBD2. J lost 15 bases, V lost 0 bases, and 7 bases had no gene match. Germline V gene data show CDR1 as SGDLS and CDR2 as YYNGEE. The CDR3 contains 14 residues. CDR3 in amino acids: CASSVERLAGVLFF. CDR3 sequence (DNA): TGTGCCAGCAGCGTAGAGAGACTAGCGGGAGTGCTGTTCTTC.

The genes are TRBV29-1 and TRBJ2-2, with 7 bases lining up with TRBD2. CDR3 length: 14 residues. V dropped 4 bases and J dropped 1; count of bases not matched to a gene: 3. Per germline, CDR1 SQVTM and CDR2 ANQGSEA. The DNA for the CDR3 is TGCAGCGTTGGATTAGCGGGGAACACCGGGGAGCTGTTTTTT. Residues: CSVGLAGNTGELFF.

This clone was seen only once. This chain links TRBV29-1 with TRBJ1-2; TRBD1 matches at 10 bases. The CDR3 sequence is 14 residues long. The V gene end was trimmed by 4 bases and the J gene end by 7 bases; junction bases not matched to a gene: 9. Germline assignment: CDR1 SQVTM and CDR2 ANQGSEA. Here the CDR3 DNA reads TGCAGCGTTGTGGGACAGGGGCCTTCCGGTGGCTACACCTTC. Amino acids: CSVVGQGPSGGYTF. Supplemented by reference TRBV29-1 and TRBJ1-2, the full variable domain reads SAVISQKPSRDICQRGTSLTIQCQVDSQVTMMFWYRQQPGQSLTLIATANQGSEATYESGFVIDKFPISRPNLTFSTLTVSNMSPEDSSIYLCSVVGQGPSGGYTFGSGTRLTVV.

This clone has a handful of counts. The rearrangement links TRBV5-8 to TRBJ1-3, with D hard to call. From germline, CDR1 is SGHTS and CDR2 YDEGEE. V was clipped by 0 bases and J by 0 bases, with 7 bases between them. The CDR3 has 15 residues. The CDR3 loop is CASSLDSYSGNTIYF. The CDR3 nucleotides read TGTGCCAGCAGCTTGGACAGCTACTCTGGAAACACCATATATTTT.

The gene calls are TRBV7-8 and TRBJ1-1; D might be TRBD1 (5 bases). The CDR3 runs to 16 residues. Between the trimmed V and J ends, which lost 4 bases and 4 bases, there was a span of 19 bases. The V gene's germline CDR1 is SGHVS and CDR2 FQNEAQ. CDR3 bases: TGTGCCAGCAGCTCGACCTCAGGGTGGGGAGGCACTGAAGCTTTCTTT. Its translation: CASSSTSGWGGTEAFF.

This chain joins TRBV6-2 or TRBV6-3 and TRBJ2-3; a weak D match, TRBD2 (6 bases). CDR1 and CDR2 from the germline V gene are MNHEY and SVGEGT. V was cut by 2 bases and J by 4 bases, with 16 bases left in between. The CDR3 covers 16 residues. The CDR3 here is CASSYGSAGGADTQYF. The DNA for the CDR3 is TGTGCCAGCAGTTACGGTTCGGCAGGAGGGGCAGATACGCAGTATTTT.

The chain is built from TRBV5-6 and TRBJ1-2; 12 bases align to TRBD1. Germline V gene sequence: CDR1 SGHDT, CDR2 YYEEEE. Germline trimming cut 2 bases from V and 5 bases from J; bases unmatched to any gene: 16. The CDR3 length is 19 residues. The DNA for the CDR3 is TGTGCCAGCAGCTTACTAATTCCGGGACAGGGGGCGATCAAATATGGCTACACCTTC. It encodes CASSLLIPGQGAIKYGYTF.

The J gene is TRBJ2-5, the V gene TRBV3-1 (or the pseudogene TRBV3-2); TRBD2 might be the D (6 bases). V lost 2 bases, J lost 5 bases, and 15 bases lay in between. The germline V gene encodes CDR1 LGHDT and CDR2 YNNKEL (reference sequence). This CDR3 spans 15 amino acids. The CDR3 DNA reads as TGTGCCAGCAGCCAACCCGGCGGGATGTCGGAGACCCAGTACTTC. This translates into CASSQPGGMSETQYF.

This clone was counted between two and nine times. The chain combines TRBV2 with TRBJ2-7; 13 bases align to TRBD2. V lost 9 bases and J lost 5; bases outside the gene matches: 7. In germline, CDR1 is SNHLY, CDR2 FYNNEI. There are 14 residues in the CDR3. For the CDR3, the DNA is TGTGCCAGGGGGACTAGCGGGAACATCCACGAGCAGTACTTC. It codes for CARGTSGNIHEQYF.

This chain links TRBV2 with TRBJ1-3; D perhaps matches TRBD1 (5 bases). This CDR3 contains 12 residues. V shed 6 bases and J shed 3 bases, with 6 bases lying between them. Germline V CDR1 and CDR2: SNHLY, FYNNEI. The CDR3 sequence: CASSRVGNTIYF. CDR3 bases: TGTGCCAGCAGCAGGGTTGGAAACACCATATATTTT. The whole variable domain, filled in from reference TRBV2 and TRBJ1-3, reads EPEVTQTPSHQVTQMGQEVILRCVPISNHLYFYWYRQILGQKVEFLVSFYNNEISEKSEIFDDQFSVERPDGSNFTLKIRSTKLEDSAMYFCASSRVGNTIYFGEGSWLTVV.

The gene calls are TRBV27 and TRBJ1-2; 8 positions match TRBD1. This CDR3 is built from 13 residues. CDR1 MNHEY and CDR2 SMNVEV come from the germline V gene (reference sequence). After removal of 5 bases from V and 6 bases from J, the junction contained 5 bases not matched to a gene. The CDR3 region is CASSGRGLDGYTF. CDR3 nucleotide sequence: TGTGCCAGCAGTGGCAGGGGGCTCGATGGCTACACCTTC.

The J gene is TRBJ2-5, the V gene TRBV4-3; 8 nucleotides align to TRBD2. V lost 0 bases to trimming and J lost 2 bases; unmatched junction nucleotides: 8. CDR3 length: 17 amino acids. From germline, CDR1 is LGHNA and CDR2 YSLEER. The CDR3 is CASSQDWSTGGQETQYF. Here the CDR3 DNA reads TGCGCCAGCAGCCAAGATTGGTCCACGGGAGGGCAAGAGACCCAGTACTTC.

This rearrangement joins TRBV6-5 to TRBJ2-4, with D perhaps TRBD2 (7 bases). The V gene lost 8 bases and the J gene lost 4 bases, with 15 bases spanning the gap. Germline CDR1 MNHEY, CDR2 SVGAGI. CDR3 length: 14 amino acids. DNA for the CDR3: TGTGCCAGCTGGGAGGGGGGAGCGAAAAACATTCAGTACTTC. Protein: CASWEGGAKNIQYF.

The CDR3 DNA reads TGCGCCAGCAGCCCGGGACTAGCGGACACCGGGGAGCTGTTTTTT. Protein sequence: CASSPGLADTGELFF. The chain is built from TRBV5-1 and TRBJ2-2, with TRBD2 matching over 11 bases. The germline V gene has CDR1 SGHRS and CDR2 YFSETQ. Germline trimming cut 4 bases from V and 3 bases from J; bases unmatched to any gene: 2. The CDR3 is made up of 15 amino acids.

The CDR3 nucleotides are TGTGCCAGCAGCCAAGGGGCGGAGACCCAGTACTTC. Translating it yields CASSQGAETQYF. V usage is TRBV3-1 (or the pseudogene TRBV3-2) and J usage is TRBJ2-5; no definite D call. Germline assignment: CDR1 LGHDT and CDR2 YNNKEL (reference sequence). V was shortened by 1 base and J by 5 bases, with 5 bases between the two germline ends. The CDR3 loop spans 12 amino acids.

There are a few counts of this clone. This rearrangement joins TRBV29-1 to TRBJ2-7; possible D gene TRBD2, 5 bases. V gave up 7 bases and J gave up 2 bases, with 15 bases separating them. Germline values: CDR1 SQVTM, CDR2 ANQGSEA. The CDR3 extends over 13 amino acids. The CDR3 reads CSALRAGTYEQYF. The CDR3 DNA reads as TGCAGCGCTCTAAGGGCCGGGACCTACGAGCAGTACTTC.

The chain links TRBV7-8 to TRBJ2-5; D unresolved. The V gene lost 0 bases and the J gene lost 6 bases, with 14 bases spanning the gap. Germline CDR1 is SGHVS and CDR2 is FQNEAQ. This CDR3 has 15 residues. The CDR3 DNA reads TGTGCCAGCAGCTTAGCGGTGGAGCGTTTGCAGACCCAGTACTTC. Its protein product is CASSLAVERLQTQYF.

CDR3: CASSPPGGQVTQYF. In DNA, the CDR3 is TGTGCCAGCAGTCCCCCAGGGGGGCAGGTGACCCAGTACTTC. J is TRBJ2-5 and V is TRBV28, with D possibly being TRBD1 (7 bases). CDR1 is MDHEN, CDR2 SYDVKM, per germline. Deletions cut 5 bases from V and 7 bases from J, with 17 bases between. The CDR3 length is 14 residues.

The rearrangement joins TRBV27 to TRBJ2-7; TRBD2 matches at 10 bases. V dropped 2 bases and J dropped 4; count of bases not matched to a gene: 8. CDR3 length: 16 amino acids. Germline lookup yields CDR1 MNHEY and CDR2 SMNVEV (reference sequence). For the CDR3, the DNA is TGTGCCAGCAGTTTAGCCGGGACTAGCGCGAGTTACGAGCAGTACTTC. Protein sequence: CASSLAGTSASYEQYF.

The V and J genes are TRBV5-1 and TRBJ2-7, with 8 bases lining up with TRBD1. The CDR3 has 12 amino acids. V was clipped by 4 bases and J by 5 bases; unmatched bases: 2. Germline CDR1 SGHRS, CDR2 YFSETQ. CDR3 sequence (DNA): TGCGCCAGCAGCAAGGACAGGGACGAGCAGTACTTC. Its translation is CASSKDRDEQYF.

Regarding this clone: One junction end disagrees with the germline gene, perhaps due to a read error. The J gene is TRBJ2-5, the V gene TRBV29-1; D is ambiguous. This CDR3 contains 13 residues. CDR1 and CDR2 from the germline V gene are SQVTM and ANQGSEA. This chain's CDR3 is CSVEGHRQKTQYF. The CDR3 coding sequence is TGCAGCGTTGAAGGGCACCGCCAAAAGACCCAGTACTTC.

This chain joins TRBV2 and TRBJ1-2; D remains unclear. This CDR3 is built from 12 residues. From germline, CDR1 is SNHLY and CDR2 FYNNEI. Trimming removed 3 bases at V and 2 bases at J, with 4 bases between. CDR3 in amino acids: CASSDYNYGYTF. The CDR3 nucleotides read TGTGCCAGCAGTGACTACAACTATGGCTACACCTTC.

The V and J genes are TRBV9 and TRBJ2-3; D is undetermined. The germline V gene has CDR1 SGDLS and CDR2 YYNGEE. This CDR3 comprises 16 residues. Trimming left V 0 bases short and J 0 bases short, with 11 bases between. This CDR3 is CASSVVGQASTDTQYF. The CDR3, as DNA: TGTGCCAGCAGCGTAGTAGGCCAGGCGAGCACAGATACGCAGTATTTT. The whole variable domain, remainder taken from reference TRBV9 and TRBJ2-3, is DSGVTQTPKHLITATGQRVTLRCSPRSGDLSVYWYQQSLDQGLQFLIQYYNGEERAKGNILERFSAQQFPDLHSELNLSSLELGDSALYFCASSVVGQASTDTQYFGPGTRLTVL.

This chain uses TRBV18 with TRBJ1-2; D is uncertain. The V end lost 2 bases, the J end lost 3 bases, and 7 bases lay between the germline ends. The germline CDR1 and CDR2 sequences are KGHSH and LQKENI. The CDR3 is 13 amino acids. DNA for the CDR3: TGTGCCAGCTCACCAGGGGAGGACTATGGCTACACCTTC. It specifies CASSPGEDYGYTF.

V gene TRBV28 combines with J gene TRBJ2-1, with 12 nucleotides matching TRBD1. The germline V gene has CDR1 MDHEN and CDR2 SYDVKM. This CDR3 has 15 residues. J gave up 6 bases and V 2 bases, and 2 bases lay outside the gene matches. The CDR3 spells CASSLGGQGANEQFF. Here the CDR3 DNA reads TGTGCCAGCAGTTTAGGGGGACAGGGGGCCAATGAGCAGTTCTTC.